This T cell receptor (beta chain) came from a study of response to subunit inactivated influenza vaccine. General observations from the study: Researchers suggested that each seasonal influenza vaccination recruits few new T cells.

Trimming shortened V by 2 bases and J by 5 bases, and 13 bases separated the two germline ends. The CDR3 extends over 15 amino acids. CDR1 and CDR2 from the germline V gene are SEHNR and FQNEAQ (reference sequence). One entry per CDR3 protein results from TCRdb running MiXCR on the RT-PCR reads. This sample has roughly 520,000 distinct CDR3 sequences, with roughly 27% found just once. This clonotype was detected once. Its antigen is currently unknown. The chain recombines TRBV7-9 with TRBJ2-1; possibly TRBD1 or TRBD2 for D (5 bases each). The sequenced sample was CD4+ T cells sorted from PBMCs, obtained about 5 days after vaccination. The sequence was obtained from a man aged 50 or older who received an inactivated influenza vaccine. CDR3 DNA: TGTGCCAGCAGCTTATATGGGGGAAGAGACAATGAGCAGTTCTTC. Its protein is CASSLYGGRDNEQFF.